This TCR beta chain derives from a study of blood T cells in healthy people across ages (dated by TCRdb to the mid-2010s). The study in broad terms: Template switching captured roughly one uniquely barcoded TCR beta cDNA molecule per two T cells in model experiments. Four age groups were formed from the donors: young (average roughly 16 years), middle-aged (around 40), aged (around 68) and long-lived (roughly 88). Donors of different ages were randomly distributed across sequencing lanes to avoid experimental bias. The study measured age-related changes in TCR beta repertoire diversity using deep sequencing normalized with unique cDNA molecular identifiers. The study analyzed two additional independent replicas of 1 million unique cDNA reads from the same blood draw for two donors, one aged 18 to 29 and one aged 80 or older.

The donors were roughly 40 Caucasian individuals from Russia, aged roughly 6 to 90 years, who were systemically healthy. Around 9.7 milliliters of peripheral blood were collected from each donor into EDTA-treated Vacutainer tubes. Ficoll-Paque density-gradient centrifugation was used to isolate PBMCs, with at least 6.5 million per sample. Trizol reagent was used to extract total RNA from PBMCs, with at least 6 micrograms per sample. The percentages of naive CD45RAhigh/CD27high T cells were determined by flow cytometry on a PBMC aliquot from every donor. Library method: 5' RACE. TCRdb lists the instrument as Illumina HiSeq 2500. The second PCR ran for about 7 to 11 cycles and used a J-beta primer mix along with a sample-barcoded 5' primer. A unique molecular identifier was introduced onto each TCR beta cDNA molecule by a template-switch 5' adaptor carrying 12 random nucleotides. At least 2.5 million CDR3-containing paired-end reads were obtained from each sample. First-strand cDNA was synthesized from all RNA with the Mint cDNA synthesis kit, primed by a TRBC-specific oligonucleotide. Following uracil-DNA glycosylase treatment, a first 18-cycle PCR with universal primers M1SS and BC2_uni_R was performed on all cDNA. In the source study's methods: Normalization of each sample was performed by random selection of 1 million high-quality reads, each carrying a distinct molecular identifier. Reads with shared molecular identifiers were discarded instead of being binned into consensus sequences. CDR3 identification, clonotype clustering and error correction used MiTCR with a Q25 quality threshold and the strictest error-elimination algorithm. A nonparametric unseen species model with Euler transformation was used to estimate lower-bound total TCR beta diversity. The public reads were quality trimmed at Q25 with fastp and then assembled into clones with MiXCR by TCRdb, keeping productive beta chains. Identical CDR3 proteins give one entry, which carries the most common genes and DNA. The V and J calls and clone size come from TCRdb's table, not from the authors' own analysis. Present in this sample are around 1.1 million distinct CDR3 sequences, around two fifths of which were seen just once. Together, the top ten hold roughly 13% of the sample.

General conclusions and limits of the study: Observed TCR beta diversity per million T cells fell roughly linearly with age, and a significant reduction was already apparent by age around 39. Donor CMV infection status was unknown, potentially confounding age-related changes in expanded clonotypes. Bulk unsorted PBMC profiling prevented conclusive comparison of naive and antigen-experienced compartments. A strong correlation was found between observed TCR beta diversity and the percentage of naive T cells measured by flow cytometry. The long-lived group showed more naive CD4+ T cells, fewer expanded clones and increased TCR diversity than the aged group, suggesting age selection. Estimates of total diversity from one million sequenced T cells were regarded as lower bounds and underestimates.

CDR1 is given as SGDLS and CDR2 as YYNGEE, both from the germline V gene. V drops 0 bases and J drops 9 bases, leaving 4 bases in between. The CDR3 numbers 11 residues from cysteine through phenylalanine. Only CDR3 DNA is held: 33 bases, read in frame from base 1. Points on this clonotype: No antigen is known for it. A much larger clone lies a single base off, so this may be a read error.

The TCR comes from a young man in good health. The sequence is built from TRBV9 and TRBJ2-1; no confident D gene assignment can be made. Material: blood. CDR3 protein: CASSVGCEQFF. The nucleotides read TGTGCCAGCAGCGTAGGGTGTGAGCAGTTCTTC.